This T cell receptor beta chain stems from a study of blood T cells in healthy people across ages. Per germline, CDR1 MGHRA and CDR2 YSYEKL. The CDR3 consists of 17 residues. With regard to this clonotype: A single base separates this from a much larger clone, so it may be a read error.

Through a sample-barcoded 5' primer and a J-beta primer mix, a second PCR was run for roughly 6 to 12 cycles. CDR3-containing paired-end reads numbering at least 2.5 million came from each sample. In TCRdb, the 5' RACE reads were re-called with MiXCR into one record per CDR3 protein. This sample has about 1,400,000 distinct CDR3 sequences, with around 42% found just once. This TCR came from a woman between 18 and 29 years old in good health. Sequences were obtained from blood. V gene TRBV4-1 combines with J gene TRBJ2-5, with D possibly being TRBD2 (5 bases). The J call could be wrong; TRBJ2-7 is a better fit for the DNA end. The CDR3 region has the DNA TGCGCCAGCAGCCCACTCTTCAGACCGGGAAGCGACTACGAGCAGTACTTC. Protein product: CASSPLFRPGSDYEQYF.